The following is a TCR beta chain sequence with its context. No antigen is known for it. The data originate from a study of T cell repertoires in cytomegalovirus infection. Study context: An indication of both CMV infection and matching HLA type came from public TCR beta signatures. Findings and caveats of the study: Based on cumulative public TCR beta family frequency, carriers of CMV plus the relevant HLA were identified. Dominating the ex vivo response were HLA-C-restricted CMV-specific TCR beta clonotypes.

Each CDR3 protein is one row after TCRdb ran MiXCR on the reads. The repertoire includes roughly 230,000 distinct CDR3 sequences, about 18% of them detected once, and about 45% sits in the top ten. The CDR3 extends over 15 amino acids. Germline V CDR1 and CDR2: SGHDT, YYEEEE. Trimming left V 0 bases short and J 4 bases short, with 13 bases between. The source material was CD8+ T cells from PBMCs. The source is a human donor in good health (CMV status not recorded). Some clones in this sample may be carry-over from other donors' samples. The V and J genes are TRBV5-6 and TRBJ1-1; the D is unclear. The CDR3 sequence: CASSLAGPGSTEAFF. The CDR3 DNA is TGTGCCAGCAGCTTGGCCGGGCCGGGTAGCACTGAAGCTTTCTTT.